This T cell receptor beta chain was observed in a study of T cells after yellow fever vaccination. Turning to this clonotype: This sequence may be a read error, since a much larger clone differs from it by one base.

TCRdb recomputed calls from the 5' RACE reads with MiXCR, one row per CDR3 protein. The sample holds roughly 120,000 distinct CDR3 sequences, 7.4% seen once. The sequences come from CD4+ T cells sorted from PBMCs, collected 9 to 11 days after the first yellow fever vaccination. The receptor was derived from a young man who received the YFV17D yellow fever vaccine.

The DNA for the CDR3 is TGTGCCGCCAGCTATAGACAGATAGAGACCCAGTACTTC. This encodes CAASYRQIETQYF. This chain uses TRBV15 with TRBJ2-5; tentatively, D is TRBD1 (5 bases). Germline loops: CDR1 LNHNV, CDR2 YYDKDF (reference sequence). This CDR3 has 13 residues.